The rows below give T cell receptor beta chains drawn from one sample of a study of OX40 agonist ivuxolimab in advanced cancers. The repertoire was sequenced with immunoSEQ multiplex PCR; TCRdb's copy has only in-frame clones and lacks some. The data contain roughly 70,000 clones, about nine tenths of them seen just once; the ten biggest clones take up 2% to 2.5%. The source material was CD4+ or CD8+ T cells sorted from blood, sampled in a trial of the OX40 agonist ivuxolimab. Receptor source: an adult with an advanced solid tumor such as melanoma, head and neck, liver or kidney cancer. CDR3s include the opening cysteine and the closing phenylalanine or tryptophan. The D gene is left open where the match is weak. Size values are once, few and many counts, or a class for expanded clones, and some rows have none.

TRBJ2-1	TRBV18	NA	TRBD1	CASSPRQGPKDEQFF	TGTGCCAGCTCACCCCGACAGGGCCCTAAAGATGAGCAGTTCTTC
TRBJ1-5	TRBV6-1	NA	NA	CASGRGGIRQPQHF	TGTGCCAGCGGCAGGGGAGGGATACGTCAGCCCCAGCATTTT
TRBJ2-7	TRBV10-1	NA	NA	CASSEPNVQGPSGERYEQYF	TGCGCCAGCAGTGAGCCTAATGTACAGGGACCGTCGGGCGAAAGATACGAGCAGTACTTC
TRBJ1-4	TRBV25-1	NA	TRBD1	CASSFPGQFNEKLFF	TGTGCCAGCAGTTTTCCGGGACAGTTTAATGAAAAACTGTTTTTT
TRBJ2-1	TRBV2	few	NA	CASSYRGENEQFF	TGTGCCAGCAGTTACCGGGGTGAAAATGAGCAGTTCTTC
TRBJ2-1	TRBV7-9	NA	TRBD1	CASSPGQGVLNEQFF	TGTGCCAGCAGCCCGGGACAGGGGGTCCTCAATGAGCAGTTCTTC
TRBJ1-5	TRBV30	NA	NA	CAWSVMGGGQPQHF	TGTGCCTGGAGTGTAATGGGGGGTGGACAGCCCCAGCATTTT
TRBJ2-1	TRBV10-3	NA	NA	CAISEQGGVPYNEQFF	TGTGCCATCAGTGAGCAAGGGGGGGTCCCCTACAATGAGCAGTTCTTC
TRBJ1-1	TRBV5-1	few	NA	CASSSTGSGTEAFF	TGCGCCAGCAGCTCCACGGGGAGTGGGACTGAAGCTTTCTTT
TRBJ2-7	TRBV30	NA	NA	CAWTPPRGEQYF	TGTGCCTGGACCCCGCCCAGAGGCGAGCAGTACTTC
TRBJ2-1	TRBV28	NA	NA	CATLESSYNEQFF	TGTGCCACCCTCGAGAGCTCCTACAATGAGCAGTTCTTC
TRBJ2-7	TRBV6-5	NA	NA	CASSYSALYEQYF	TGTGCCAGCAGTTACTCGGCGCTCTACGAGCAGTACTTC
TRBJ2-7	TRBV9	NA	NA	CASSVAVHGSPYEQYF	TGTGCCAGCAGCGTAGCCGTCCACGGGAGTCCCTACGAGCAGTACTTC
TRBJ2-3	TRBV6-1	few	NA	CASKGFQYTDTQYF	TGTGCCAGCAAGGGGTTCCAGTACACAGATACGCAGTATTTT
TRBJ2-5	TRBV5-8	NA	NA	CASSLQGETQYF	TGTGCCAGCAGCTTACAAGGAGAGACCCAGTACTTC
TRBJ1-1	TRBV28	once	NA	CASSFVGRAEAFF	TGTGCCAGCAGTTTCGTAGGTAGGGCAGAAGCTTTCTTT
TRBJ1-3	TRBV9	NA	NA	CASSVDVGSGNTIYF	TGTGCCAGCAGCGTAGATGTAGGCTCTGGAAACACCATATATTTT
TRBJ2-5	TRBV4-2	NA	NA	CASSQDTRQETQYF	TGTGCCAGCAGCCAAGATACCCGACAAGAGACCCAGTACTTC
TRBJ2-5	TRBV5-1	NA	TRBD1	CASSLGNRGMVETQYF	TGCGCCAGCAGCTTGGGGAACAGGGGGATGGTAGAGACCCAGTACTTC
TRBJ1-6	TRBV10-2	NA	TRBD1	CASSDSRQGRNGDYNSPLHF	TGCGCCAGCAGTGACTCGAGACAGGGGAGGAACGGGGATTATAATTCACCCCTCCACTTT
TRBJ2-7	TRBV6-1	NA	TRBD2	CASFRGSGSGYEQYF	TGTGCCAGCTTCCGCGGTAGCGGGAGTGGCTACGAGCAGTACTTC
TRBJ2-7	TRBV28	few	TRBD1	CASSSQGTGGTYEQYF	TGTGCCAGCAGTTCTCAAGGGACAGGGGGGACCTACGAGCAGTACTTC
TRBJ2-6	TRBV9	NA	TRBD2	CASRAGTSGNPGANVLTF	TGTGCCAGCAGGGCCGGGACTAGCGGGAACCCCGGGGCCAACGTCCTGACTTTC
TRBJ2-7	TRBV7-6	NA	NA	CASSLEDQPRSYEQYF	TGTGCCAGCAGCTTAGAGGACCAACCACGTTCCTACGAGCAGTACTTC
TRBJ1-1	TRBV15	once	TRBD1	CATSRGDRDTEAFF	TGTGCCACCAGCAGAGGGGACAGGGACACTGAAGCTTTCTTT
TRBJ1-1	TRBV10-2	few	NA	CASRPLGDTEAFF	TGCGCCAGCAGGCCGTTAGGGGACACTGAAGCTTTCTTT
TRBJ1-1	TRBV6-5	NA	NA	CASSRGRGMNTEAFF	TGTGCCAGCAGCAGGGGCCGCGGTATGAACACTGAAGCTTTCTTT
TRBJ2-1	TRBV7-6	NA	TRBD2	CASSLGGTSGGSYNEQFF	TGTGCCAGCAGCTTAGGTGGGACTAGCGGGGGCTCCTACAATGAGCAGTTCTTC
TRBJ1-5	TRBV18	NA	NA	CASSPGRSNQPQHF	TGTGCCAGCTCACCGGGAAGGAGCAATCAGCCCCAGCATTTT
TRBJ1-1	TRBV29-1	NA	NA	CSGTHMNTEAFF	TGCAGCGGAACCCACATGAACACTGAAGCTTTCTTT
TRBJ1-5	TRBV10-1	NA	NA	CASSGGDSNQPQHF	TGCGCCAGCAGTGGCGGAGATAGCAATCAGCCCCAGCATTTT
TRBJ1-5	TRBV5-4	NA	NA	CASSFRGNGNQPQHF	TGTGCCAGCAGCTTTAGGGGTAATGGCAATCAGCCCCAGCATTTT
TRBJ2-7	TRBV19	NA	TRBD1	CASTPGPRGQGSSYEQYF	TGTGCCAGTACCCCCGGCCCCCGTGGACAGGGTAGCTCCTACGAGCAGTACTTC
TRBJ2-2	TRBV11-3	NA	NA	CASSLGPTGELFF	TGTGCCAGCAGCTTAGGTCCCACCGGGGAGCTGTTTTTT
TRBJ2-3	TRBV30	NA	NA	CAWSLGGGFTDTQYF	TGTGCCTGGAGCCTGGGAGGGGGTTTCACAGATACGCAGTATTTT
TRBJ2-7	TRBV30	NA	NA	CAWSVDSLAYEQYF	TGTGCCTGGAGTGTAGACTCTCTGGCCTACGAGCAGTACTTC
TRBJ1-2	TRBV28	NA	NA	CASSLAVGQSF	TGTGCCAGCAGCCTAGCAGTCGGTCAGTCCTTC
TRBJ1-5	TRBV2	NA	NA	CATEEGGNQPQHF	TGTGCCACCGAGGAAGGGGGCAATCAGCCCCAGCATTTT
TRBJ1-2	TRBV6-5	NA	NA	CASSYSGGGYGYTF	TGTGCCAGCAGTTATTCGGGGGGCGGCTATGGCTACACCTTC
TRBJ1-1	TRBV14	few	NA	CASSQLGGTEAFF	TGTGCCAGCAGCCAGTTGGGGGGAACTGAAGCTTTCTTT
TRBJ1-5	TRBV25-1	NA	TRBD1	CASSEQGGLSNQPQHF	TGTGCCAGCAGTGAACAGGGGGGGCTGAGCAATCAGCCCCAGCATTTT
TRBJ2-1	TRBV30	NA	NA	CAWSDDGRRAFF	TGTGCCTGGAGTGACGACGGACGCCGGGCGTTCTTC
TRBJ2-1	TRBV10-3	NA	TRBD1	CAISGRTGGGYNEQFF	TGTGCCATCAGTGGGCGGACAGGGGGAGGTTACAATGAGCAGTTCTTC